One TCR beta chain is described in this entry. This specimen comes from a study of blood T cell repertoires in COVID-19. Across the whole study: COVID-19 samples from acute and convalescent phases originated in the United States, Italy and Spain. The analysed material was cDNA or gDNA that came from T cells, B-cell-depleted T cells, or PBMCs.

In the study's own analysis: Quantification of nucleated cells was approximated via reference gene primer amplification. TCRdb's copy holds only in-frame clones and misses some; the assay was immunoSEQ multiplex PCR. The V and J calls and clone size come from that table; D and trimming were worked out from the DNA. The table records 88,000 or so clones, about 86% of them present only once. The sequence was obtained from a man aged 60 to 69 with acute or convalescent COVID-19. Material for sequencing was peripheral blood.

The CDR3 region has the DNA TGTGCCAGCAGTGACAGGGGGAACACTGAAGCTTTCTTT. Translating gives CASSDRGNTEAFF. This sequence joins TRBV6-1 and TRBJ1-1, with D perhaps matching TRBD1 (6 bases). Trimming stripped 3 bases from V and 1 base from J, with 6 bases between. CDR3 length: 13 amino acids. CDR1 is MNHNS, CDR2 SASEGT, per germline.